Each of the 9 T cell receptor beta chains below was sequenced from the same sample in a study of graft-versus-host responses after intestinal transplantation. Data came from immunoSEQ multiplex PCR; TCRdb stores just in-frame clones and leaves some out. The table lists tens of thousands of clones, about 89% of them singletons, with 2% to 3% in the top ten. Material: PBMCs, obtained around 43 weeks after intestinal transplant. These receptors all come from a human patient who received an intestinal transplant, so some T cells may come from the graft donor.

Written as DNA, the CDR3 is TGTGCCAGCAGCGGACAGCCGTCCTACGAGCAGTACTTC. Amino acid sequence: CASSGQPSYEQYF. The chain couples TRBV6-5 to TRBJ2-7; D may be TRBD1 (6 bases). V lost 6 bases to trimming and J lost 1 base, with 10 bases between them. The CDR3 loop spans 13 amino acids. The germline CDR1 and CDR2 sequences are MNHEY and SVGAGI.

The chain couples TRBV13 to TRBJ1-1, with D uncertain. V lost 0 bases and J 2 bases, leaving 25 bases between the germline ends. The CDR3 has 20 amino acids. Germline V gene data show CDR1 as PRHDT and CDR2 as FYEKMQ (reference sequence). The CDR3: CASSLGALGTFLNRNTEAFF. The CDR3 nucleotides are TGTGCCAGCAGCTTAGGAGCGTTAGGTACTTTCCTGAATCGAAACACTGAAGCTTTCTTT.

This chain connects TRBV6-1 to TRBJ1-1, with a tentative D call TRBD1 (6 bases). V was clipped by 3 bases and J by 2 bases, with 7 bases between them. Germline assignment: CDR1 MNHNS and CDR2 SASEGT. The CDR3 contains 13 residues. CDR3 sequence (DNA): TGTGCCAGCAGTGACAGGGGAAACACTGAAGCTTTCTTT. Translated: CASSDRGNTEAFF.

This clone was found a few times. This chain connects TRBV6-1 to TRBJ2-7; TRBD2 agrees at 7 bases. Unmatched junction bases numbered 7, after V lost 2 bases and J lost 6 bases. The CDR3 spans 14 residues. Germline CDR1 and CDR2: MNHNS and SASEGT. In DNA, the CDR3 is TGTGCCAGCAGTGAATTGGCGGGAGTGGGCGAGCAGTACTTC. Protein product: CASSELAGVGEQYF.

The chain couples TRBV5-1 to TRBJ2-7; D perhaps matches TRBD1 (6 bases). The V and J ends lost 4 bases and 2 bases respectively, with 10 bases between them. The CDR3 is 13 residues long. Germline CDR1 reads SGHRS; CDR2 reads YFSETQ. CDR3 DNA: TGCGCCAGCAGCCTAGACAGGACCTACGAGCAGTACTTC. Its protein product is CASSLDRTYEQYF.

About this clone itself: The conserved phenylalanine or tryptophan is not found at the CDR3 terminus, so this likely reflects a read error. V usage is TRBV7-9 and J usage is TRBJ1-6, with D perhaps matching TRBD1 (6 bases). The V end lost 7 bases, the J end lost 9 bases, and 16 bases lay between the germline ends. The CDR3 consists of 14 residues. The germline V gene has CDR1 SEHNR and CDR2 FQNEAQ (reference sequence). CDR3 sequence (DNA): TGTGCCAGCAACTTGCGGGAGGGGGTTTCACCCCTCCACCTT. It is translated as CASNLREGVSPLHL.

This clone was found once. V gene TRBV27 combines with J gene TRBJ2-2; TRBD1 matches 8 bases. Germline lookup yields CDR1 MNHEY and CDR2 SMNVEV (reference sequence). The J segment lost 5 bases and the V segment lost 5 bases, leaving 7 bases of the junction unmatched. The CDR3 sequence is 15 residues long. Here the CDR3 reads CASSGWTGLTGELFF. The CDR3 DNA follows: TGTGCCAGCAGTGGATGGACAGGGCTAACCGGGGAGCTGTTTTTT.

This chain joins TRBV4-1 and TRBJ1-1, with 8 bases aligning to TRBD1. The CDR3 consists of 15 residues. Trimming took 6 bases from V and 2 from J; bases not matched to a gene: 8. In germline, CDR1 is MGHRA, CDR2 YSYEKL. For the CDR3, the DNA is TGCGCCAGCAGGCCAGGGGGCCCAGGAAACACTGAAGCTTTCTTT. Translating it yields CASRPGGPGNTEAFF.

Turning to this clone: This sample includes further DNA sequences coding for the same CDR3. The rearrangement uses TRBV5-1 and TRBJ2-3, with 7 bases that match TRBD2. The CDR3 runs to 14 residues. The ends lost 4 bases at V and 3 bases at J; junction bases unmatched: 5. Germline V lookup: CDR1 SGHRS, CDR2 YFSETQ. CDR3 sequence reads: CASSLGLDTDTQYF. The DNA for the CDR3 is TGCGCCAGCAGCCTAGGACTAGATACAGATACGCAGTATTTT. Looking up the rest from reference TRBV5-1 and TRBJ2-3 gives the full variable domain: KAGVTQTPRYLIKTRGQQVTLSCSPISGHRSVSWYQQTPGQGLQFLFEYFSETQRNKGNFPGRFSGRQFSNSRSEMNVSTLELGDSALYLCASSLGLDTDTQYFGPGTRLTVL.